These 22 T cell receptor beta chains originate from one sample sequenced in a study of cytomegalovirus exposure and HLA in healthy donors. A multiplex PCR was run with 60 Vbeta primers and 13 Jbeta primers. Sequenced by immunoSEQ multiplex PCR; TCRdb stores in-frame clones only, minus some. This sample's clone table lists around 120,000 clones. Source material: PBMCs. The receptor set was obtained from a man aged 18 to 30 in good health and CMV-seronegative.

The chain uses TRBV4-2 and TRBJ2-3, with a possible D match to TRBD2 (7 bases). Germline V gene sequence: CDR1 LGHNA, CDR2 YNFKEQ. CDR3 length: 17 amino acids. V was cut by 0 bases and J by 4 bases, with 17 bases left in between. The CDR3 DNA reads as TGTGCCAGCAGCCAAGATTCCGGGGGGCGCCCCCCAGATACGCAGTATTTT. Its translation: CASSQDSGGRPPDTQYF.

The CDR3 coding sequence is TGCGCCGGCAAGCGGGGCCCCGTCACCGGGGAGCTGTTTTTT. This gives the protein CAGKRGPVTGELFF. The rearrangement uses TRBV5-1 and TRBJ2-2; 7 bases map to TRBD2. Germline values: CDR1 SGHRS, CDR2 YFSETQ. There are 14 residues in the CDR3. Unmatched junction bases numbered 10, after V lost 10 bases and J lost 4 bases.

This sequence joins TRBV5-1 and TRBJ1-1; D is possibly TRBD1 (6 bases). Germline V gives CDR1 SGHRS, CDR2 YFSETQ. The CDR3 covers 17 residues. V was cut by 4 bases and J by 8 bases, with 27 bases left in between. The CDR3 sequence is CASSPGSDHRDPLEAFF. Here the CDR3 DNA reads TGCGCCAGCAGCCCGGGATCCGACCACAGGGATCCATTAGAAGCTTTCTTT.

CDR3 region: CASRTGAFSPLHF. The CDR3 coding sequence is TGTGCCAGCAGGACAGGGGCTTTTTCACCCCTCCACTTT. The chain couples TRBV27 to TRBJ1-6; 8 bases are shared with TRBD1. The germline gives CDR1 MNHEY, CDR2 SMNVEV (reference sequence). This CDR3 contains 13 residues. Trimming at V came to 6 bases and at J to 9 bases, leaving 4 bases not matched to a gene.

The chain has TRBV28 and TRBJ2-7, with D possibly matching TRBD2 (5 bases). V was pared by 6 bases and J by 3 bases, with 12 bases between. The germline CDR1 and CDR2 sequences are MDHEN and SYDVKM. The length of the CDR3 is 13 residues. The CDR3 nucleotides are TGTGCCAGCAGCCCCCCTGGGAGCTACGAGCAGTACTTC. It translates to CASSPPGSYEQYF.

The J gene is TRBJ2-7, the V gene TRBV6-6, with 7 nucleotides matching TRBD1. CDR1 and CDR2 from the germline V gene are MNHNY and SVGAGI (reference sequence). The CDR3 contains 14 residues. J was trimmed by 1 base and V by 7 bases; bases with no gene match: 7. CDR3 sequence (DNA): TGTGCCAGCATCCCCCGACAGGGTTCCTACGAGCAGTACTTC. It specifies CASIPRQGSYEQYF.

This CDR3 is CASSSRGTLYEQYF. CDR3 in DNA: TGTGCCAGCAGTTCTAGGGGGACCCTCTACGAGCAGTACTTC. The V gene is TRBV27, the J gene TRBJ2-7; D perhaps matches TRBD1 (6 bases). The CDR3 runs to 14 residues. Looked up from germline, CDR1 is MNHEY and CDR2 is SMNVEV (reference sequence). Trimming shortened V by 4 bases and J by 3 bases, and 13 bases separated the two germline ends.

This chain links TRBV5-4 with TRBJ1-2; D call uncertain. V was cut by 4 bases and J by 1 base, with 8 bases left in between. Germline V lookup: CDR1 SGHNT, CDR2 YYREEE (reference sequence). This CDR3 contains 13 residues. The CDR3 spells CASSPNSNYGYTF. The CDR3 coding sequence is TGTGCCAGCAGCCCGAACAGTAACTATGGCTACACCTTC.

The J gene is TRBJ2-7, the V gene TRBV2; 11 nucleotides line up with TRBD2. The ends lost 3 bases at V and 6 bases at J; junction bases unmatched: 10. There are 16 residues in the CDR3. Germline V CDR1 and CDR2: SNHLY, FYNNEI. The CDR3 nucleotides are TGTGCCAGCAGTGAGGGACGAACTAGCGGGAGCTCCGAGCAGTACTTC. Encoded protein: CASSEGRTSGSSEQYF.

The chain has TRBV5-4 and TRBJ2-3; 11 bases line up with TRBD2. After removal of 2 bases from V and 7 bases from J, the junction contained 6 bases not matched to a gene. The CDR3 has 15 residues. Germline CDR1 SGHNT, CDR2 YYREEE (reference sequence). In DNA, the CDR3 is TGTGCCAGCAGCTTACCGGGACTAGCGGCTCATACGCAGTATTTT. Its protein product is CASSLPGLAAHTQYF.

The CDR3 loop reads CASTHRGLAGGPAYEQYF. DNA for the CDR3: TGTGCCAGTACCCATCGTGGACTAGCGGGAGGGCCGGCCTACGAGCAGTACTTC. The genes are TRBV19 and TRBJ2-7, with 15 bases aligning to TRBD2. The germline V gene has CDR1 LNHDA and CDR2 SQIVND (reference sequence). The length of the CDR3 is 18 residues. The trim removed 7 bases at V and 2 bases at J, leaving 12 bases unmatched.

In nucleotides, the CDR3 is TGTGCCAGCAGCTACCAGGGGGCCCGGTCCAATGAGCAGTTCTTC. This codes for CASSYQGARSNEQFF. The rearrangement uses TRBV5-6 and TRBJ2-1; 8 bases are shared with TRBD1. From germline, CDR1 is SGHDT and CDR2 YYEEEE. The CDR3 totals 15 residues. After removal of 3 bases from V and 6 bases from J, the junction contained 8 bases not matched to a gene. Complete variable domain (other parts from reference TRBV5-6 and TRBJ2-1): DAGVTQSPTHLIKTRGQQVTLRCSPKSGHDTVSWYQQALGQGPQFIFQYYEEEERQRGNFPDRFSGHQFPNYSSELNVNALLLGDSALYLCASSYQGARSNEQFFGPGTRLTVL.

The chain couples TRBV6-1 to TRBJ1-1, with TRBD1 as a possible D gene (6 bases). Per the germline V gene, CDR1 is MNHNS and CDR2 is SASEGT. V shed 5 bases and J shed 3 bases, with 13 bases lying between them. This CDR3 comprises 14 residues. The CDR3, as DNA: TGTGCCAGCAGTACAGGGCTTTATGACACTGAAGCTTTCTTT. Amino acids: CASSTGLYDTEAFF.

J is TRBJ2-1 and V is TRBV6-5; TRBD2 matches at 9 bases. The CDR3 is made up of 14 amino acids. Germline lookup yields CDR1 MNHEY and CDR2 SVGAGI. Trimming cost V 9 bases and J 9 bases; bases outside gene matches: 12. CDR3 sequence: CARAGAGGPGEQFF. CDR3 DNA: TGTGCCAGAGCCGGGGCGGGAGGGCCTGGTGAGCAGTTCTTC.

The chain employs TRBV27 and TRBJ2-7, with 7 bases fitting TRBD2. CDR1 and CDR2 (germline): MNHEY, SMNVEV (reference sequence). The CDR3 totals 13 residues. The V and J ends lost 3 bases and 6 bases, in that order; junction bases with no gene match: 5. CDR3 nucleotides: TGTGCCAGCAGTTTGGCGGGGGTTAGCGAGCAGTACTTC. Amino acid sequence: CASSLAGVSEQYF.

The chain uses TRBV4-1 and TRBJ2-7; 11 bases align to TRBD2. In germline, CDR1 is MGHRA, CDR2 YSYEKL. V lost 0 bases to trimming and J lost 5 bases; unmatched junction nucleotides: 12. CDR3 size: 18 residues. CDR3 sequence (DNA): TGCGCCAGCAGCCAAGAATTGGGCGTAGCGGGAGGGTCGGACGAGCAGTACTTC. It is translated as CASSQELGVAGGSDEQYF.

The chain joins TRBV14 to TRBJ1-4; TRBD1 is a possible D gene (6 bases). The CDR3 has 13 residues. V lost 3 bases and J 8 bases, leaving 10 bases between the germline ends. The germline V gene encodes CDR1 SGHDN and CDR2 FVKESK. The CDR3 bases are TGTGCCAGCAGCCATGTGGGGGCCGAAAAACTGTTTTTT. Protein sequence: CASSHVGAEKLFF.

The CDR3 DNA is TGTGCCAGCAGTGACCGGGGGGGGACCCAGTACTTC. Translating gives CASSDRGGTQYF. This chain joins TRBV6-1 and TRBJ2-5; 8 positions agree with TRBD2. The CDR3 has 12 residues. Germline V gene lookup returns CDR1 MNHNS and CDR2 SASEGT. The J segment lost 7 bases and the V segment lost 3 bases, leaving 1 base of the junction unmatched.

The chain combines TRBV7-2 with TRBJ1-2, with D perhaps TRBD1 (6 bases). Trimming pared 1 base from V and 4 bases from J, leaving 7 bases between. This CDR3 region has 13 residues. CDR1 and CDR2 (germline): SGHTA, FQGNSA. The CDR3 nucleotides read TGTGCCAGCAGCTTAGAACAGGGCTATGGCTACACCTTC. Residues: CASSLEQGYGYTF.

The CDR3 reads CSVLLATNEKLFF. The CDR3 nucleotides are TGCAGCGTTCTCTTAGCAACTAATGAAAAACTGTTTTTT. The genes are TRBV29-1 and TRBJ1-4; D not certain. This CDR3 has 13 residues. Deletions cut 5 bases from V and 0 bases from J, with 7 bases between. The germline gives CDR1 SQVTM, CDR2 ANQGSEA. The whole variable domain, filled in from reference TRBV29-1 and TRBJ1-4, reads SAVISQKPSRDICQRGTSLTIQCQVDSQVTMMFWYRQQPGQSLTLIATANQGSEATYESGFVIDKFPISRPNLTFSTLTVSNMSPEDSSIYLCSVLLATNEKLFFGSGTQLSVL.

J is TRBJ2-7 and V is TRBV10-2; TRBD2 matches 8 bases. Germline V gene data show CDR1 as WSHSY and CDR2 as SAAADI. J lost 4 bases, V lost 4 bases, and 6 bases had no gene match. The CDR3 loop spans 14 amino acids. The CDR3 loop is CASSGAGGQYEQYF. In DNA, the CDR3 is TGCGCCAGCAGTGGTGCGGGGGGACAATACGAGCAGTACTTC.

The chain carries TRBV5-4 and TRBJ1-2, with 11 nucleotides matching TRBD1. The germline CDR1 and CDR2 sequences are SGHNT and YYREEE (reference sequence). J was trimmed by 7 bases and V by 7 bases; bases with no gene match: 9. This CDR3 region has 14 residues. The CDR3 region has the DNA TGTGCCAGCGGAGGACAGGGGGCGCAGTCTGGCTACACCTTC. Translating gives CASGGQGAQSGYTF.